The T cell receptor (beta chain) described here comes from a study of T cells in Graves' hyperthyroidism and ophthalmopathy. Researchers took RNA transcripts and amplified the TCR beta CDR3 regions from them. During a first-round RT-PCR of the TCR CDR3, the HTBI primer set was used. TCRdb re-called the multiplex PCR reads through MiXCR, storing one row per CDR3 protein. The sample includes fewer than 400,000 distinct CDR3 sequences, roughly 25% of them seen just once. The CDR3 loop spans 15 amino acids. Germline CDR1 and CDR2: DFQATT and SNEGSKA (reference sequence). V was cut by 2 bases and J by 5 bases, with 16 bases left in between. This clonotype appeared a few times.

Sequences were obtained from blood. The clonotype originates from a man in his fifties with Graves' hyperthyroidism. The chain employs TRBV20-1 and TRBJ2-1; tentatively, D is TRBD1 (6 bases). The CDR3 DNA reads as TGCAGTGCTAGAAATCCAGGGGTATCTGACAATGAGCAGTTCTTC. Its protein is CSARNPGVSDNEQFF.